The 30 T cell receptor beta chains presented below share a single source sample, sequenced in a study of beta chain features in type 1 diabetes. TCRB transcripts that were expressed got sequenced, as all of the isolated RNA had been reverse transcribed. TCRdb keeps only in-frame clones here, not all; method: immunoSEQ multiplex PCR. Seen here are roughly 450,000 clones, 10% to 12% observed once, and the top ten hold 0.04% to 0.05%. Sequencing used naive CD4+ T cells from blood. These receptors came from a young woman in good health.

The genes are TRBV6-1 and TRBJ2-7; no definite D call. In germline, CDR1 is MNHNS, CDR2 SASEGT. There are 13 residues in the CDR3. With 3 bases removed from V and 3 bases from J, the gap between germline ends came to 9 bases. This CDR3 is CASSDNGNYEQYV. CDR3 bases: TGTGCCAGCAGTGACAACGGAAACTACGAGCAGTACGTC.

The chain links TRBV7-2 to TRBJ2-1; D unclear. The V gene lost 7 bases and the J gene lost 5 bases, with 12 bases spanning the gap. Germline V gene sequence: CDR1 SGHTA, CDR2 FQGNSA. The CDR3 is 13 residues long. The CDR3 DNA sequence: TGTGCCAGCACCCGACTGAGGAACAATGAGCAGTTCTTC. Translated, it gives CASTRLRNNEQFF.

The rearrangement links TRBV5-1 to TRBJ2-5; 7 nucleotides line up with TRBD1. Germline V gives CDR1 SGHRS, CDR2 YFSETQ. The CDR3 is made up of 14 amino acids. V trimming: 3 bases; J trimming: 3 bases; junction bases outside the gene matches: 5. CDR3 in DNA: TGCGCCAGCAGCTCGTCCGGGACAGAAGAGACCCAGTACTTC. Protein product: CASSSSGTEETQYF.

This chain joins TRBV6-5 and TRBJ2-1; possibly TRBD2 for D (5 bases). Trimming shortened V by 6 bases and J by 0 bases, and 9 bases separated the two germline ends. Germline lookup yields CDR1 MNHEY and CDR2 SVGAGI. The CDR3 totals 14 residues. CDR3 loop: CASRRVSSYNEQFF. In DNA, the CDR3 is TGTGCCAGCAGGAGGGTGAGCTCCTACAATGAGCAGTTCTTC.

There are a few counts of this clone. The rearrangement links TRBV19 to TRBJ1-6; tentatively, D is TRBD1 (5 bases). The V end lost 9 bases, the J end lost 7 bases, and 10 bases lay between the germline ends. The CDR3 is 12 residues long. Looked up from germline, CDR1 is LNHDA and CDR2 is SQIVND (reference sequence). The CDR3 protein is CASNRRNSPLHF. The CDR3 DNA reads TGTGCCAGCAACAGGAGGAATTCACCCCTCCACTTT.

This clone was detected a few times. CDR3 residues: CASSMRGSYEQYF. As DNA, the CDR3 is TGTGCCAGTAGTATGCGGGGAAGCTACGAGCAGTACTTC. V gene TRBV19 combines with J gene TRBJ2-7; possible D gene TRBD2, 6 bases. V was pared by 3 bases and J by 3 bases, with 9 bases between. The germline CDR1 and CDR2 sequences are LNHDA and SQIVND (reference sequence). This CDR3 region has 13 residues.

This clone was recorded a few times. V is TRBV19 and J is TRBJ2-7; 10 nucleotides line up with TRBD2. This CDR3 region has 15 residues. Germline CDR1 reads LNHDA; CDR2 reads SQIVND (reference sequence). J lost 0 bases, V lost 5 bases, and 4 bases had no gene match. CDR3 region: CASSVSGRSSYEQYF. The DNA of the CDR3 is TGTGCCAGTAGTGTTAGCGGGAGGAGCTCCTACGAGCAGTACTTC.

The chain employs TRBV29-1 and TRBJ1-1; TRBD1 might be the D (5 bases). Deletions cut 5 bases from V and 0 bases from J, with 10 bases between. Germline CDR1 is SQVTM and CDR2 is ANQGSEA. This CDR3 contains 13 residues. This CDR3 is CSVWTPMNTEAFF. CDR3 coding DNA: TGCAGCGTTTGGACACCTATGAACACTGAAGCTTTCTTT.

V and J are TRBV7-2 and TRBJ2-5; weak D call: TRBD2 (6 bases). The V and J ends lost 5 bases and 1 base respectively, with 14 bases between them. In germline, CDR1 is SGHTA, CDR2 FQGNSA. The CDR3 sequence is 15 residues long. CDR3 loop: CASSLSAGSQETQYF. Written as DNA, the CDR3 is TGTGCCAGCAGCCTATCAGCGGGCTCCCAAGAGACCCAGTACTTC. The full variable domain, its missing parts supplied by reference TRBV7-2 and TRBJ2-5, is GAGVSQSPSNKVTEKGKDVELRCDPISGHTALYWYRQSLGQGLEFLIYFQGNSAPDKSGLPSDRFSAERTGGSVSTLTIQRTQQEDSAVYLCASSLSAGSQETQYFGPGTRLLVL.

This clone was seen a handful of times. This chain links TRBV7-9 with TRBJ1-2; D gene unclear. Between the trimmed V and J ends, which lost 3 bases and 8 bases, there was a span of 16 bases. The germline gives CDR1 SEHNR, CDR2 FQNEAQ (reference sequence). This CDR3 has 14 amino acids. The CDR3 DNA is TGTGCCAGCAGCTTTGCCAGTGGCTTCGAGGGCTACACCTTC. This gives the protein CASSFASGFEGYTF.

V gene TRBV2 combines with J gene TRBJ1-6; 7 bases are shared with TRBD1. Trimming at V came to 7 bases and at J to 5 bases, leaving 5 bases not matched to a gene. The germline CDR1 and CDR2 sequences are SNHLY and FYNNEI. The CDR3 sequence is 14 residues long. The CDR3 protein is CASIHRGNNSPLHF. The DNA of the CDR3 is TGTGCCAGCATCCACAGGGGAAATAATTCACCCCTCCACTTT.

The chain combines TRBV5-1 with TRBJ2-2, with D maybe TRBD1 (6 bases). CDR3 length: 14 amino acids. CDR1 SGHRS and CDR2 YFSETQ come from the germline V gene. V lost 0 bases and J 5 bases, leaving 8 bases between the germline ends. DNA of the CDR3: TGCGCCAGCAGCTTGGAAGGGACAACCGGGGAGCTGTTTTTT. Translation gives CASSLEGTTGELFF.

The chain carries TRBV29-1 and TRBJ2-7, with a weak D call TRBD1 (6 bases). Trimming stripped 5 bases from V and 6 bases from J, with 17 bases between. Per germline, CDR1 SQVTM and CDR2 ANQGSEA. The CDR3 runs to 13 residues. The CDR3 protein is CSVSQGRGVEQYF. The CDR3 region has the DNA TGCAGCGTTTCCCAGGGGAGAGGAGTCGAGCAGTACTTC.

The chain joins TRBV28 to TRBJ1-5; tentative D call: TRBD1 (5 bases). CDR3 length equals 12 residues. Trimming took off 6 bases at V and 5 bases at J, with 8 bases between the two ends. Per the germline V gene, CDR1 is MDHEN and CDR2 is SYDVKM. The DNA of the CDR3 is TGTGCCAGCAGGCGGGACTATCAGCCCCAGCATTTT. It specifies CASRRDYQPQHF.

This clone occurred a few times. The J gene is TRBJ2-5, the V gene TRBV29-1; D is perhaps TRBD2 (6 bases). The CDR3 sequence is 15 residues long. Germline V lookup: CDR1 SQVTM, CDR2 ANQGSEA. The V and J ends lost 7 bases and 2 bases respectively, with 20 bases between them. DNA for the CDR3: TGCAGCGCTCCCCACTATCTGCGGGGACAAGAGACCCAGTACTTC. This codes for CSAPHYLRGQETQYF.

This clone appeared a few times. CDR3 in amino acids: CASSQDRTSYEQYF. In nucleotides, the CDR3 is TGTGCCAGCAGCCAAGACAGGACCTCCTACGAGCAGTACTTC. The chain employs TRBV4-2 and TRBJ2-7; D unclear. Germline V gene data show CDR1 as LGHNA and CDR2 as YNFKEQ. The CDR3 length is 14 residues. Trimming shortened V by 0 bases and J by 0 bases, and 6 bases separated the two germline ends.

The sample holds a few counts of this clone. The chain carries TRBV2 and TRBJ2-7; weak D call: TRBD1 (5 bases). V gave up 6 bases and J gave up 2 bases, with 11 bases separating them. The CDR3 runs 13 residues. CDR1 is SNHLY and CDR2 is FYNNEI in the germline V gene. The CDR3 loop is CASSSTVPYEQYF. CDR3 nucleotides: TGTGCCAGCAGCTCGACAGTCCCCTACGAGCAGTACTTC.

The table lists this clone with a few counts. V gene TRBV18 combines with J gene TRBJ2-4; no clear D. This CDR3 spans 14 amino acids. The V end was cut by 3 bases, the J end by 2 bases, with 8 bases between. Germline loops: CDR1 KGHSH, CDR2 LQKENI. CDR3 loop: CASSPSETKNIQYF. For the CDR3, the DNA is TGTGCCAGCTCACCTTCAGAGACCAAAAACATTCAGTACTTC. The full variable domain, rest sourced from reference TRBV18 and TRBJ2-4, is NAGVMQNPRHLVRRRGQEARLRCSPMKGHSHVYWYRQLPEEGLKFMVYLQKENIIDESGMPKERFSAEFPKEGPSILRIQQVVRGDSAAYFCASSPSETKNIQYFGAGTRLSVL.

The genes are TRBV7-2 and TRBJ2-1; D might be TRBD1 or TRBD2, each matching 6 bases. CDR3 length: 14 amino acids. With 5 bases removed from V and 7 bases from J, the gap between germline ends came to 15 bases. Germline V gene sequence: CDR1 SGHTA, CDR2 FQGNSA. The CDR3 nucleotides are TGTGCCAGCAGCCCAGGGGCGGCGGGAAATGAGCAGTTCTTC. Its translation is CASSPGAAGNEQFF.

This clone was picked up a small number of times. This chain connects TRBV7-9 to TRBJ2-3; 7 nucleotides agree with TRBD1. With V trimmed by 4 bases and J by 2 bases, 9 bases remained unmatched. The CDR3 has 16 amino acids. Germline V gene data show CDR1 as SEHNR and CDR2 as FQNEAQ (reference sequence). CDR3 protein: CASSYPGQKITDTQYF. In DNA form, the CDR3 reads TGTGCCAGCAGCTATCCGGGACAGAAAATCACAGATACGCAGTATTTT.

This chain joins TRBV11-2 and TRBJ2-3; 10 bases match TRBD1. Trimming removed 6 bases from V and 3 bases from J; junction bases left unmatched: 9. Looked up from germline, CDR1 is SGHAT and CDR2 is FQNNGV. The CDR3 extends over 16 amino acids. The CDR3 DNA reads TGTGCCAGCAGGCAACCTGGGACAGGGGAAACAGATACGCAGTATTTT. It codes for CASRQPGTGETDTQYF.

The V call is TRBV28, the J call TRBJ2-7; D gene uncertain. CDR3 length: 12 amino acids. Trimming removed 5 bases from V and 6 bases from J, with 11 bases in between. Germline loops: CDR1 MDHEN, CDR2 SYDVKM. The CDR3 region is CASSRTPGEQYV. DNA of the CDR3: TGTGCCAGCAGTCGAACTCCGGGCGAGCAGTACGTC.

This clone was counted between two and nine times. V is TRBV2 and J is TRBJ2-1; 7 positions agree with TRBD1. The CDR3 totals 13 residues. Germline CDR1 reads SNHLY; CDR2 reads FYNNEI. J was trimmed by 15 bases and V by 2 bases; bases with no gene match: 10. Here the CDR3 DNA reads TGTGCCAGCAGTGAAAATTCGGTAGGGGGCCTGTTCTTC. Translated: CASSENSVGGLFF. The full variable domain, completed using reference TRBV2 and TRBJ2-1, is EPEVTQTPSHQVTQMGQEVILRCVPISNHLYFYWYRQILGQKVEFLVSFYNNEISEKSEIFDDQFSVERPDGSNFTLKIRSTKLEDSAMYFCASSENSVGGLFFGPGTRLTVL.

V is TRBV11-3 and J is TRBJ2-5; D is uncertain. Trimming took 6 bases from V and 3 from J, leaving 8 bases between them. CDR3 length: 12 amino acids. CDR1 is SGHNT and CDR2 is YENEEA in the germline V gene. The CDR3 loop is CASSGQEETQYF. In DNA form, the CDR3 reads TGTGCCAGCAGTGGCCAAGAAGAGACCCAGTACTTC.

There are a few counts of this clone. This sequence joins TRBV4-3 and TRBJ2-7; TRBD1 matches at 12 bases. The CDR3 length is 15 residues. The ends lost 3 bases at V and 6 bases at J; junction bases unmatched: 6. Germline CDR1 and CDR2: LGHNA and YSLEER. The DNA for the CDR3 is TGCGCCAGCAGCCAGACCGGGACAGGGGGCGCCGAGCAGTACTTC. Translation gives CASSQTGTGGAEQYF.

The chain is built from TRBV9 and TRBJ2-3; D call uncertain. The CDR3 extends over 16 amino acids. Deletions cut 3 bases from V and 8 bases from J, with 22 bases between. Germline CDR1 SGDLS, CDR2 YYNGEE. The CDR3 region is CASSAPAGSRPITQYF. For the CDR3, the DNA is TGTGCCAGCAGCGCCCCGGCCGGGTCTAGACCTATTACGCAGTATTTT.

This clone was picked up a small number of times. The V call is TRBV7-2, the J call TRBJ1-1; D uncertain. The CDR3 runs to 15 residues. Germline assignment: CDR1 SGHTA and CDR2 FQGNSA. Trimming removed 0 bases at V and 4 bases at J, with 12 bases between. CDR3 coding DNA: TGTGCCAGCAGCTTAGCTCTAACGAGGAGCACTGAAGCTTTCTTT. It yields the protein CASSLALTRSTEAFF.

The chain employs TRBV7-3 and TRBJ2-1, with 9 positions matching TRBD2. The CDR3 contains 15 residues. The germline gives CDR1 SGHTA, CDR2 FQGTGA. Trimming cost V 5 bases and J 3 bases; bases outside gene matches: 5. CDR3 bases: TGTGCCAGCAGCCCGGGACTAGCTCTCTACAATGAGCAGTTCTTC. Its protein product is CASSPGLALYNEQFF.

This clone was picked up a small number of times. The genes are TRBV5-8 and TRBJ2-1, with unresolved D. V lost 0 bases to trimming and J lost 5 bases, with 12 bases between them. The CDR3 runs 15 residues. CDR1 is SGHTS and CDR2 is YDEGEE in the germline V gene. The CDR3 here is CASSLAWTRNNEQFF. DNA for the CDR3: TGTGCCAGCAGCTTGGCGTGGACGAGAAACAATGAGCAGTTCTTC.

V usage is TRBV4-1 and J usage is TRBJ2-3, with D perhaps TRBD1 or TRBD2 (5 bases each). The CDR3 runs to 17 residues. Germline assignment: CDR1 MGHRA and CDR2 YSYEKL. Trimming pared 6 bases from V and 1 base from J, leaving 20 bases between. The chain's CDR3 is CASRKIGARGGTDTQYF. Here the CDR3 DNA reads TGCGCCAGCAGAAAGATCGGGGCTAGGGGAGGCACAGATACGCAGTATTTT.